Detailed here is one T cell receptor beta chain. The target antigen is unknown. V lost 0 bases, J lost 6 bases, and 4 bases stayed unmatched. Per germline, CDR1 MNHEY and CDR2 SVGAGI. The length of the CDR3 is 16 residues. This record comes from a study of cytomegalovirus exposure and HLA in healthy donors. At the level of the study: Later, an analysis reported that the 95 to 150 validation repertoires had used the same platform as the 550 to 750 first-cohort repertoires.

Broader study findings: Within the approximately 130 validation repertoires, first-cohort TCR clusters tended to co-occur, according to a later analysis.

Method: immunoSEQ multiplex PCR; TCRdb's copy keeps in-frame clones and lacks some. This sample has 200,000 to 250,000 clones; over 75% occur once, and the top ten carry 2% to 2.5%. This chain links TRBV6-5 with TRBJ2-2; the match to TRBD2 covers 10 bases. What was sequenced was PBMCs. The receptor was isolated from a woman aged 18 to 35 in good health and CMV-seropositive. CDR3: CASSYSSGRAAGELFF. The CDR3 region has the DNA TGTGCCAGCAGTTACTCGAGCGGGAGGGCGGCCGGGGAGCTGTTTTTT.